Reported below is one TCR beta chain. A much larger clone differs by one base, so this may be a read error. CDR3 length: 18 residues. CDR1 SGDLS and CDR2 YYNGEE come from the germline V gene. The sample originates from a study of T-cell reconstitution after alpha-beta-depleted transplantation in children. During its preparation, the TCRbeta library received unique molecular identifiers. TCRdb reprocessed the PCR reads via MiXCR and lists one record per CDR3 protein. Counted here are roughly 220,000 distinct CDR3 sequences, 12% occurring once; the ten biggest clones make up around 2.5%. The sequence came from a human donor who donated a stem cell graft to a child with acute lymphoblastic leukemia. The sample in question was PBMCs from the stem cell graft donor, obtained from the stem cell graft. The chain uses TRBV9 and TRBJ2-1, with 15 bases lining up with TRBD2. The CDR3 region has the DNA TGTGCCAGCAGCGTCCCGATGGGACTAGCGGGAGGCTTAGGTGAGCACTTCTTC. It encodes CASSVPMGLAGGLGEHFF. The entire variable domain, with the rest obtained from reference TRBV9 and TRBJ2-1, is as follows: DSGVTQTPKHLITATGQRVTLRCSPRSGDLSVYWYQQSLDQGLQFLIQYYNGEERAKGNILERFSAQQFPDLHSELNLSSLELGDSALYFCASSVPMGLAGGLGEHFFGPGTRLTVL.